This entry lists 20 T cell receptor beta chains sequenced from one sample in a study of technical replicates of blood from several donors. The assay was immunoSEQ multiplex PCR, and TCRdb's table has in-frame clones only and misses some. The data show around 100,000 clones, roughly 96% seen once. Sequenced sample: T cells isolated from PBMCs. These receptors all come from a human donor in good health.

This rearrangement joins TRBV10-3 to TRBJ1-4; D is possibly TRBD1 (6 bases). Germline CDR1 and CDR2: ENHRY and SYGVKD. Trimming removed 0 bases from V and 8 bases from J, with 13 bases in between. CDR3 length equals 15 residues. This chain's CDR3 is CAISESTGRKEKLFF. CDR3 coding DNA: TGTGCCATCAGTGAGTCCACAGGGCGAAAGGAAAAACTGTTTTTT.

The chain couples TRBV28 to TRBJ2-1; possible D gene TRBD1, 6 bases. Looked up from germline, CDR1 is MDHEN and CDR2 is SYDVKM. The germline V and J ends were trimmed by 6 bases and 3 bases, with 12 bases remaining between them. This CDR3 contains 14 residues. The DNA of the CDR3 is TGTGCCAGCAGCCACAGGGATGACTACAATGAGCAGTTCTTC. Its protein product is CASSHRDDYNEQFF.

This clone has just one count. The chain has TRBV4-1 and TRBJ2-1; the match to TRBD2 covers 10 bases. Germline V lookup: CDR1 MGHRA, CDR2 YSYEKL. The V segment lost 3 bases and the J segment 0 bases; nucleotides outside the gene matches: 2. The CDR3 is 16 amino acids. The CDR3 sequence: CASSQGLASSYNEQFF. The CDR3 DNA reads as TGCGCCAGCAGCCAGGGACTAGCGAGCTCCTACAATGAGCAGTTCTTC.

The V gene is TRBV4-1, the J gene TRBJ1-4; 9 nucleotides align to TRBD1. V lost 1 base to trimming and J lost 8 bases; unmatched junction nucleotides: 8. CDR3 size: 16 residues. CDR1 and CDR2 (germline): MGHRA, YSYEKL. The CDR3 nucleotides are TGCGCCAGCAGCCAAGGCCATTCGGACAGGGGCGAAAAACTGTTTTTT. Protein: CASSQGHSDRGEKLFF.

The chain recombines TRBV28 with TRBJ2-3; 7 positions match TRBD2. The length of the CDR3 is 17 residues. The junction had 16 bases not matched to a gene; V was cut back by 8 bases and J by 2 bases. Germline values: CDR1 MDHEN, CDR2 SYDVKM. The DNA of the CDR3 is TGTGCCAGCCTGCCCCTAGCGGAAGAAATATTCACAGATACGCAGTATTTT. Amino acid sequence: CASLPLAEEIFTDTQYF.

V usage is TRBV18 and J usage is TRBJ2-3, with a tentative D call TRBD2 (5 bases). Per germline, CDR1 KGHSH and CDR2 LQKENI. Trimming removed 0 bases from V and 3 bases from J, with 10 bases in between. The length of the CDR3 is 15 residues. CDR3 nucleotides: TGTGCCAGCTCACCACCGGGAGAAGGGACAGATACGCAGTATTTT. Protein product: CASSPPGEGTDTQYF.

The gene calls are TRBV10-1 and TRBJ2-1, with 9 bases lining up with TRBD2. V lost 0 bases and J lost 0; bases outside the gene matches: 3. CDR3 length: 17 amino acids. The V gene's germline CDR1 is WNHNN and CDR2 SYGVQD (reference sequence). The CDR3 protein is CASSESLSGSSYNEQFF. In DNA form, the CDR3 reads TGCGCCAGCAGTGAGTCCCTTAGCGGGAGCTCCTACAATGAGCAGTTCTTC.

V usage is TRBV10-3 and J usage is TRBJ2-1, with TRBD1 matching 7 bases. Germline V gene lookup returns CDR1 ENHRY and CDR2 SYGVKD. The CDR3 runs 15 residues. V was pared by 3 bases and J by 1 base, with 3 bases of the junction left unmatched. CDR3 sequence (DNA): TGTGCCATCAGTGAAAACAGGGGATCCTACAATGAGCAGTTCTTC. It is translated as CAISENRGSYNEQFF.

This rearrangement joins TRBV9 to TRBJ2-1, with 9 bases aligning to TRBD2. From germline, CDR1 is SGDLS and CDR2 YYNGEE. V lost 0 bases to trimming and J lost 5 bases; unmatched junction nucleotides: 3. The CDR3 consists of 15 residues. The CDR3 nucleotides are TGTGCCAGCAGCGTAGGGGCTAGCGGGGACAATGAGCAGTTCTTC. The encoded protein is CASSVGASGDNEQFF.

This chain connects TRBV6-1 to TRBJ1-5; 7 bases line up with TRBD1. Germline V gives CDR1 MNHNS, CDR2 SASEGT. The CDR3 totals 15 residues. Losses at the gene ends were 2 bases for V and 5 bases for J; bases not matched to a gene: 6. The CDR3 DNA sequence: TGTGCCAGCAGTGAAATCGGCAGGGGGGATCAGCCCCAGCATTTT. Protein sequence: CASSEIGRGDQPQHF.

This clone occurred once. The CDR3: CASSLGPGGVTDTQYF. The CDR3 nucleotides read TGCGCCAGCAGCTTGGGCCCCGGGGGGGTCACAGATACGCAGTATTTT. This chain connects TRBV5-1 to TRBJ2-3; 8 nucleotides line up with TRBD2. Per germline, CDR1 SGHRS and CDR2 YFSETQ. The CDR3 contains 16 residues. V gave up 0 bases and J gave up 2 bases; unmatched junction bases: 5.

J is TRBJ2-1 and V is TRBV4-3; 12 nucleotides match TRBD2. Looked up from germline, CDR1 is LGHNA and CDR2 is YSLEER. Trimming removed 2 bases from V and 9 bases from J; junction bases left unmatched: 5. The CDR3 has 15 amino acids. The chain's CDR3 is CASSQMLAGGGEQFF. The CDR3 bases are TGCGCCAGCAGCCAAATGCTAGCGGGAGGGGGTGAGCAGTTCTTC.

The genes are TRBV6-6 and TRBJ2-1; 12 bases are a match to TRBD2. Germline V gene sequence: CDR1 MNHNY, CDR2 SVGAGI (reference sequence). CDR3 size: 16 residues. J lost 10 bases, V lost 8 bases, and 15 bases had no gene match. The CDR3 DNA is TGTGCCAGCCTCCTAAGTCCGGGACTAGCGGGTCAGGAGCAGTTCTTC. Translated: CASLLSPGLAGQEQFF.

This clone has just one count. The J gene is TRBJ1-3, the V gene TRBV19; TRBD1 matches at 7 bases. The germline V gene encodes CDR1 LNHDA and CDR2 SQIVND (reference sequence). Trimming at V came to 6 bases and at J to 4 bases, leaving 9 bases not matched to a gene. This CDR3 has 15 amino acids. The CDR3 spells CASSLPTGSGNTIYF. In nucleotides, the CDR3 is TGTGCCAGTAGCCTCCCGACAGGGTCAGGAAACACCATATATTTT.

This chain connects TRBV14 to TRBJ1-3; no definite D call. Deletions cut 0 bases from V and 8 bases from J, with 11 bases between. The CDR3 length is 14 residues. CDR1 and CDR2 (germline): SGHDN, FVKESK. DNA of the CDR3: TGTGCCAGCAGCCAAGATATCGGAGTGGACACCATATATTTT. It encodes CASSQDIGVDTIYF.

V gene TRBV4-2 combines with J gene TRBJ2-2, with 10 positions matching TRBD2. Losses at the gene ends were 0 bases for V and 3 bases for J; bases not matched to a gene: 13. Per germline, CDR1 LGHNA and CDR2 YNFKEQ. There are 20 residues in the CDR3. The CDR3 DNA reads as TGTGCCAGCAGCCAAGACGGTTTAGCACCGGGACTAGCGTACACCGGGGAGCTGTTTTTT. It encodes CASSQDGLAPGLAYTGELFF.

V and J are TRBV7-9 and TRBJ2-5; 9 bases map to TRBD2. The V segment lost 2 bases and the J segment 4 bases; nucleotides outside the gene matches: 11. The CDR3 contains 17 residues. Germline V gene data show CDR1 as SEHNR and CDR2 as FQNEAQ (reference sequence). CDR3 in amino acids: CASSLIFSGRGSETQYF. CDR3 nucleotide sequence: TGTGCCAGCAGCTTAATTTTTAGCGGGAGAGGGTCAGAGACCCAGTACTTC.

The chain recombines TRBV19 with TRBJ1-5, with no clear D. CDR1 is LNHDA and CDR2 is SQIVND in the germline V gene (reference sequence). The germline V and J ends were trimmed by 5 bases and 4 bases, with 12 bases remaining between them. The CDR3 has 14 residues. The CDR3 loop reads CASSARSINQPQHF. In nucleotides, the CDR3 is TGTGCCAGTAGTGCCCGTAGTATTAATCAGCCCCAGCATTTT.

V is TRBV19 and J is TRBJ1-4, with 11 bases that match TRBD1. Germline CDR1 and CDR2: LNHDA and SQIVND (reference sequence). With 4 bases clipped from V and 4 bases from J, the junction kept 5 bases outside the gene matches. The CDR3 contains 16 residues. CDR3 sequence reads: CASSTRTGGVNEKLFF. CDR3 nucleotides: TGTGCCAGTAGTACCCGGACAGGGGGCGTTAATGAAAAACTGTTTTTT.

This clone was seen a single time. The V and J genes are TRBV10-3 and TRBJ2-5, with 8 bases matching TRBD1. Trimming took 8 bases from V and 5 from J; bases not matched to a gene: 7. This CDR3 has 13 residues. CDR1 is ENHRY and CDR2 is SYGVKD in the germline V gene. The DNA for the CDR3 is TGTGCCATCGCCAGGGGGCGTGAGGAGACCCAGTACTTC. It is translated as CAIARGREETQYF.